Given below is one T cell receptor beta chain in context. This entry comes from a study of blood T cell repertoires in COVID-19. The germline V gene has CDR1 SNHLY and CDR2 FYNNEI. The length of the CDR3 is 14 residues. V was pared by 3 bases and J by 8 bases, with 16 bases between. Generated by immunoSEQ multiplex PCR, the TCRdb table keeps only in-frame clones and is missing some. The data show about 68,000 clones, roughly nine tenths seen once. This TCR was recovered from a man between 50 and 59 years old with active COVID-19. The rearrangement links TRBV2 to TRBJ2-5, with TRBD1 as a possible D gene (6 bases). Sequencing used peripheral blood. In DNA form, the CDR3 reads TGTGCCAGCAGTGACTGGACAGACAAGAGAACCCAGTACTTC. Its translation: CASSDWTDKRTQYF.